This entry is about one T cell receptor beta chain. What it binds is unknown. The sample holds other DNA sequences that translate to the same CDR3. Assay used: immunoSEQ multiplex PCR; TCRdb lists only in-frame clones, some missing. The sample lists under 250,000 clones, approximately 94% occurring once. The data originate from a study of T cell responses to AZD1222 COVID-19 vaccine. V was shortened by 3 bases and J by 2 bases, with 1 base between the two germline ends. The CDR3 loop spans 12 amino acids. CDR1 and CDR2 (germline): KGHSH, LQKENI. Whole-study findings and limits: Donors in the cohort were predominantly white British and more often female, and clonal diversity was possibly underestimated.

The sequence was collected from an adult in good health. The sample here was peripheral blood, taken on day 0 of MenACWY control vaccination. This chain joins TRBV18 and TRBJ2-2; D remains ambiguous. The CDR3 DNA is TGTGCCAGCTCACCCAACACCGGGGAGCTGTTTTTT. Translating it yields CASSPNTGELFF.